Below are 32 T cell receptor beta chains sequenced from a single sample in a study of T cell responses to AZD1222 COVID-19 vaccine. Assay used: immunoSEQ multiplex PCR; TCRdb lists only in-frame clones, some missing. Of around 150,000 clones detected, approximately 92% appear once; the ten largest clones hold roughly 7%. Material: peripheral blood, obtained 28 days after the second AZD1222 dose. These receptors came from an adult who received the AZD1222 COVID-19 vaccine.

The V call is TRBV27, the J call TRBJ2-2; TRBD2 might be the D (5 bases). This CDR3 spans 13 amino acids. Per the germline V gene, CDR1 is MNHEY and CDR2 is SMNVEV (reference sequence). V was pared by 5 bases and J by 5 bases, with 9 bases between. The CDR3 sequence: CASSLGGTGELFF. Written as DNA, the CDR3 is TGTGCCAGCAGTCTGGGCGGGACCGGGGAGCTGTTTTTT.

The chain is built from TRBV12-5 and TRBJ2-1; TRBD1 agrees at 9 bases. Germline lookup yields CDR1 LGHNT and CDR2 FRNRAP. V gave up 4 bases and J gave up 8 bases; unmatched junction bases: 9. This CDR3 contains 15 residues. CDR3 DNA: TGTGCTAGTGGTTCCGATTCGACAGGGGGGCATGAGCAGTTCTTC. This sequence encodes CASGSDSTGGHEQFF.

The rearrangement joins TRBV10-3 to TRBJ2-7; D possibly corresponds to TRBD1 (5 bases). V lost 3 bases to trimming and J lost 2 bases, with 5 bases between them. Germline CDR1 and CDR2: ENHRY and SYGVKD. The CDR3 runs 12 residues. CDR3 loop: CAISEQAYEQYF. CDR3 DNA: TGTGCCATCAGTGAACAGGCCTACGAGCAGTACTTC.

The CDR3 coding sequence is TGCGCCAGCAGATTTTCTTTAACAGGACTAGCGGGGGAAACTAGCACAGATACGCAGTATTTT. As protein: CASRFSLTGLAGETSTDTQYF. The chain has TRBV5-1 and TRBJ2-3, with TRBD2 matching over 13 bases. CDR1 is SGHRS and CDR2 is YFSETQ in the germline V gene. The CDR3 has 21 residues. Trimming cost V 5 bases and J 0 bases; bases outside gene matches: 18.

V usage is TRBV5-6 and J usage is TRBJ1-2; TRBD1 is a possible D gene (6 bases). The CDR3 runs to 15 residues. V was shortened by 1 base and J by 7 bases, with 17 bases between the two germline ends. The germline gives CDR1 SGHDT, CDR2 YYEEEE. In DNA, the CDR3 is TGTGCCAGCAGCTTGTGGGGCAGGGGAAGAGGTGGCTACACCTTC. The encoded protein is CASSLWGRGRGGYTF.

This chain uses TRBV7-9 with TRBJ1-5, with D possibly TRBD1 on 5 matching bases. The V gene lost 7 bases and the J gene lost 5 bases, with 12 bases spanning the gap. CDR3 size: 13 residues. Germline values: CDR1 SEHNR, CDR2 FQNEAQ (reference sequence). CDR3 sequence reads: CASTDWGDQPQHF. CDR3 sequence (DNA): TGTGCCAGCACCGATTGGGGGGATCAGCCCCAGCATTTT.

The chain combines TRBV29-1 with TRBJ2-7; 8 bases fit TRBD1. Germline CDR1 is SQVTM and CDR2 is ANQGSEA. The CDR3 runs to 14 residues. Unmatched junction bases numbered 12, after V lost 7 bases and J lost 4 bases. Here the CDR3 DNA reads TGCAGCGCCCACGGGACAGGACCCAATTACGAGCAGTACTTC. Translating it yields CSAHGTGPNYEQYF.

The V call is TRBV12-3 or TRBV12-4, the J call TRBJ1-3; D gene ambiguous. This CDR3 has 13 residues. V lost 2 bases to trimming and J lost 0 bases, with 2 bases between them. CDR3 sequence (DNA): TGTGCCAGCAGTTTAAGCTCTGGAAACACCATATATTTT. Amino acids: CASSLSSGNTIYF.

This rearrangement joins TRBV5-4 to TRBJ1-1; the match to TRBD1 covers 8 bases. The length of the CDR3 is 18 residues. CDR1 and CDR2 (germline): SGHNT, YYREEE (reference sequence). J was trimmed by 8 bases and V by 3 bases; bases with no gene match: 21. CDR3 loop: CASSSDPRTGRMLFEAFF. The CDR3 bases are TGTGCCAGCAGCTCCGATCCCCGGACAGGGCGCATGTTGTTCGAAGCTTTCTTT. The variable domain in full, completed from reference TRBV5-4 and TRBJ1-1, reads ETGVTQSPTHLIKTRGQQVTLRCSSQSGHNTVSWYQQALGQGPQFIFQYYREEENGRGNFPPRFSGLQFPNYSSELNVNALELDDSALYLCASSSDPRTGRMLFEAFFGQGTRLTVV.

The V call is TRBV28, the J call TRBJ1-1, with unresolved D. This CDR3 contains 13 residues. The germline CDR1 and CDR2 sequences are MDHEN and SYDVKM. Trimming left V 7 bases short and J 2 bases short, with 11 bases between. CDR3 sequence reads: CASIPGRNTEAFF. CDR3 nucleotide sequence: TGTGCCAGCATTCCAGGTCGTAACACTGAAGCTTTCTTT.

J is TRBJ1-5 and V is TRBV6-1; 7 bases agree with TRBD1. The CDR3 is made up of 13 amino acids. The germline gives CDR1 MNHNS, CDR2 SASEGT. J was trimmed by 10 bases and V by 1 base; bases with no gene match: 4. The CDR3 reads CASSEDRGPPQHF. Here the CDR3 DNA reads TGTGCCAGCAGTGAAGACAGGGGTCCCCCCCAGCATTTT.

In this sample, this clone turned up once. The genes are TRBV7-2 and TRBJ1-5, with 8 bases that match TRBD1. The length of the CDR3 is 15 residues. V gave up 4 bases and J gave up 7 bases; unmatched junction bases: 9. From germline, CDR1 is SGHTA and CDR2 FQGNSA. The DNA for the CDR3 is TGTGCCAGCAGCTCCATGACAGGGGAAGGACAGCCCCAGCATTTT. It codes for CASSSMTGEGQPQHF.

The gene calls are TRBV29-1 and TRBJ1-1, with D uncertain. The CDR3 is made up of 14 amino acids. V gave up 4 bases and J gave up 2 bases, with 14 bases separating them. Germline lookup yields CDR1 SQVTM and CDR2 ANQGSEA. The CDR3 DNA sequence: TGCAGCGTTGGATCAGCACAGCTAAACACTGAAGCTTTCTTT. This translates into CSVGSAQLNTEAFF. The whole variable domain, filled in from reference TRBV29-1 and TRBJ1-1, reads SAVISQKPSRDICQRGTSLTIQCQVDSQVTMMFWYRQQPGQSLTLIATANQGSEATYESGFVIDKFPISRPNLTFSTLTVSNMSPEDSSIYLCSVGSAQLNTEAFFGQGTRLTVV.

The CDR3 loop reads CASSQDQRSYEQYF. DNA of the CDR3: TGTGCCAGCAGCCAAGACCAGCGGTCCTACGAGCAGTACTTC. The chain combines TRBV4-2 with TRBJ2-7; the D gene is possibly TRBD2 (5 bases). This CDR3 is 14 amino acids long. Germline CDR1 and CDR2: LGHNA and YNFKEQ. Trimming pared 0 bases from V and 1 base from J, leaving 7 bases between.

This chain connects TRBV5-6 to TRBJ1-5; no reliable D call. The CDR3 has 14 residues. V gave up 0 bases and J gave up 8 bases, with 12 bases separating them. The germline CDR1 and CDR2 sequences are SGHDT and YYEEEE. CDR3: CASSLAGGTKPQHF. CDR3 bases: TGTGCCAGCAGCTTGGCTGGTGGTACCAAGCCCCAGCATTTT.

The chain recombines TRBV25-1 with TRBJ1-3; D ambiguous. CDR1 is MGHDK and CDR2 is SYGVNS in the germline V gene. This CDR3 comprises 12 residues. V was cut by 3 bases and J by 1 base, with 1 base left in between. This CDR3 is CASSESGNTIYF. DNA of the CDR3: TGTGCCAGCAGTGAGTCTGGAAACACCATATATTTT.

The chain couples TRBV24-1 to TRBJ2-6; D unresolved. This CDR3 is built from 14 residues. V was clipped by 5 bases and J by 1 base, with 5 bases between them. Germline CDR1 reads KGHDR; CDR2 reads SFDVKD. The chain's CDR3 is CATSAPSGANVLTF. DNA of the CDR3: TGTGCCACCAGTGCACCGTCTGGGGCCAACGTCCTGACTTTC.

The V and J genes are TRBV7-8 and TRBJ1-1; D unresolved. Germline V CDR1 and CDR2: SGHVS, FQNEAQ. This CDR3 has 13 amino acids. The V end was cut by 2 bases, the J end by 3 bases, with 7 bases between. The CDR3 spells CASSLFGDTEAFF. DNA of the CDR3: TGTGCCAGCAGCTTATTCGGAGACACTGAAGCTTTCTTT.

This clone was recorded only once. The genes are TRBV12-5 and TRBJ2-3, with 8 positions matching TRBD1. Germline V gene sequence: CDR1 LGHNT, CDR2 FRNRAP. V gave up 5 bases and J gave up 3 bases; unmatched junction bases: 10. CDR3 size: 16 residues. The CDR3 DNA follows: TGTGCTAGTGGTAACACCGGGACAGGAGCTACAGATACGCAGTATTTT. Amino acid sequence: CASGNTGTGATDTQYF.

The CDR3 DNA reads TGTGCCAGCAGCGTAGACGGAAACTCTGGAAACACCATATATTTT. This gives the protein CASSVDGNSGNTIYF. This chain uses TRBV9 with TRBJ1-3; no definite D call. The CDR3 spans 15 residues. Germline assignment: CDR1 SGDLS and CDR2 YYNGEE. The V gene lost 0 bases and the J gene lost 0 bases, with 7 bases spanning the gap.

This chain uses TRBV2 with TRBJ2-3; no clear D gene. Germline V gene lookup returns CDR1 SNHLY and CDR2 FYNNEI. V was shortened by 9 bases and J by 2 bases, with 12 bases between the two germline ends. The CDR3 has 13 amino acids. The CDR3 sequence is CASAEILTDTQYF. The CDR3 nucleotides read TGTGCCAGTGCGGAGATTCTCACAGATACGCAGTATTTT.

This sequence joins TRBV27 and TRBJ1-4; D gene ambiguous. Germline V CDR1 and CDR2: MNHEY, SMNVEV (reference sequence). The CDR3 totals 14 residues. Trimming stripped 4 bases from V and 8 bases from J, with 14 bases between. CDR3: CASSSQAGGEKLFF. The CDR3 DNA reads TGTGCCAGCAGTTCCCAGGCTGGTGGGGAAAAACTGTTTTTT.

Here the CDR3 reads CASSAFEAADRGFQETQYF. The DNA for the CDR3 is TGTGCCAGCTCCGCATTTGAAGCCGCGGACAGGGGATTTCAAGAGACCCAGTACTTC. The chain joins TRBV18 to TRBJ2-5; TRBD1 agrees at 9 bases. V was pared by 6 bases and J by 2 bases, with 19 bases of the junction left unmatched. The germline V gene has CDR1 KGHSH and CDR2 LQKENI. CDR3 length: 19 amino acids.

CDR3 residues: CASSSVRGYGSYGYTF. The CDR3 coding sequence is TGTGCCAGCAGCTCTGTACGGGGTTACGGTTCCTATGGCTACACCTTC. This chain links TRBV7-9 with TRBJ1-2, with D unresolved. The CDR3 runs 16 residues. Germline V gives CDR1 SEHNR, CDR2 FQNEAQ (reference sequence). Trimming removed 4 bases from V and 4 bases from J, with 19 bases in between.

This chain links TRBV19 with TRBJ1-1; D might be TRBD1 (6 bases). Germline CDR1 reads LNHDA; CDR2 reads SQIVND (reference sequence). The V and J ends lost 3 bases and 4 bases respectively, with 18 bases between them. The CDR3 length is 16 residues. CDR3 in amino acids: CASSILPGWGRTEAFF. The DNA of the CDR3 is TGTGCCAGTAGTATCCTACCCGGGTGGGGGCGCACTGAAGCTTTCTTT.

V and J are TRBV27 and TRBJ2-2; D is ambiguous. This CDR3 has 13 amino acids. Looked up from germline, CDR1 is MNHEY and CDR2 is SMNVEV (reference sequence). Trimming removed 3 bases at V and 6 bases at J, with 8 bases between. CDR3: CASSFSVSGELFF. The CDR3 nucleotides are TGTGCCAGCAGTTTTTCGGTTTCCGGGGAGCTGTTTTTT.

The V gene is TRBV6-5, the J gene TRBJ1-1; 7 bases line up with TRBD1. The CDR3 has 14 residues. Germline lookup yields CDR1 MNHEY and CDR2 SVGAGI. V was pared by 6 bases and J by 4 bases, with 8 bases of the junction left unmatched. CDR3 in DNA: TGTGCCAGCAGAGCCGGGACAGACGGCACTGAAGCTTTCTTT. It specifies CASRAGTDGTEAFF.

The gene calls are TRBV29-1 and TRBJ2-5; D unresolved. The germline gives CDR1 SQVTM, CDR2 ANQGSEA. The CDR3 covers 12 residues. Trimming took off 0 bases at V and 4 bases at J, with 6 bases between the two ends. CDR3 in amino acids: CSVEDRRETQYF. In DNA, the CDR3 is TGCAGCGTTGAAGATAGAAGAGAGACCCAGTACTTC.

The CDR3 DNA follows: TGTGCCAGCAGGAGAGGGGGACAGTCAACTGAAGCTTTCTTT. Its protein is CASRRGGQSTEAFF. J is TRBJ1-1 and V is TRBV7-9; 7 nucleotides match TRBD1. The CDR3 totals 14 residues. Germline V gene data show CDR1 as SEHNR and CDR2 as FQNEAQ (reference sequence). The junction had 9 bases not matched to a gene; V was cut back by 6 bases and J by 5 bases.

In DNA, the CDR3 is TGTGCCAGCAATTACCCGCCCGACGGGGGACTTAACGAGCAGTACTTC. It encodes CASNYPPDGGLNEQYF. V gene TRBV7-2 combines with J gene TRBJ2-7; D might be TRBD2 (6 bases). This CDR3 spans 16 amino acids. The germline V gene has CDR1 SGHTA and CDR2 FQGNSA. V lost 7 bases, J lost 5 bases, and 24 bases lay in between.

V is TRBV2 and J is TRBJ2-1, with a tentative D call TRBD2 (5 bases). Trimming cost V 4 bases and J 6 bases, with 16 bases left between them. The V gene's germline CDR1 is SNHLY and CDR2 FYNNEI. CDR3 length equals 15 residues. The CDR3 sequence: CASSADSGDFNEQFF. For the CDR3, the DNA is TGTGCCAGCAGTGCGGACTCGGGCGATTTCAATGAGCAGTTCTTC.

The V gene is TRBV4-1, the J gene TRBJ1-2; 7 bases are a match to TRBD1. The CDR3 runs 17 residues. Germline V gives CDR1 MGHRA, CDR2 YSYEKL. Trimming removed 1 base from V and 4 bases from J; junction bases left unmatched: 12. The CDR3 nucleotides read TGCGCCAGCAGCCAAGTTCTCAACAGGGGATCGGGCTATGGCTACACCTTC. It is translated as CASSQVLNRGSGYGYTF.